Described below is a single T cell receptor beta chain sequence and its context. The data are from a study of blood T cell repertoires in COVID-19. Study-wide background: Acute and convalescent COVID-19 samples came from the United States, Italy and Spain. In each case, the material was cDNA or gDNA derived from T cells, B-cell-depleted T cells, or PBMCs.

The length of the CDR3 is 15 residues. CDR1 and CDR2 from the germline V gene are MNHEY and SMNVEV (reference sequence). Between the trimmed V and J ends, which lost 7 bases and 0 bases, there was a span of 15 bases. Libraries were prepared by immunoSEQ multiplex PCR; TCRdb keeps only in-frame clonotypes and omits some of them. The data show roughly 500,000 clones, approximately 83% seen once. The sequencing input was peripheral blood. The receptor was derived from a human donor in a cohort sampled during active COVID-19. The V and J genes are TRBV27 and TRBJ2-5, with D perhaps matching TRBD2 (6 bases). The CDR3 DNA sequence: TGTGCCAGCAAATCCGGGCGGGGATACCAAGAGACCCAGTACTTC. Translation gives CASKSGRGYQETQYF.